The following is a T cell receptor beta chain sequence with its context. No antigen is known for it. The V and J ends lost 9 bases and 0 bases respectively, with 14 bases between them. This CDR3 is built from 14 residues. Germline assignment: CDR1 MGHRA and CDR2 YSYEKL. The sample originates from a study of persistence of HIV-infected CD4 T cells. The stimulus was lysate of CMV-infected fibroblasts, about 10 ug/mL. CD40L-negative CD69-negative CD45RO-high memory CD4+ T cells were sorted as populations depleted of antigen-responding cells. For at least 4 years, plasma HIV-1 RNA was undetectable (<50 copies/mL). This was the immunoSEQ version 4 assay in survey mode. Some clones are missing from TCRdb's copy, which holds only in-frame ones; the method was immunoSEQ multiplex PCR. The sample contains 35,000 to 40,000 clones, roughly 80% of which appear only once.

Sequencing used CD4+ T cells sorted from PBMCs after roughly 20-hour stimulation, obtained from a patient who received antiretroviral therapy. This receptor was identified in an adult man with HIV who was CMV-seropositive. The gene calls are TRBV4-1 and TRBJ1-1, with a weak D call TRBD1 (6 bases). Here the CDR3 reads CASRGRTMNTEAFF. The CDR3 nucleotides are TGCGCCAGTCGGGGGCGAACGATGAACACTGAAGCTTTCTTT.